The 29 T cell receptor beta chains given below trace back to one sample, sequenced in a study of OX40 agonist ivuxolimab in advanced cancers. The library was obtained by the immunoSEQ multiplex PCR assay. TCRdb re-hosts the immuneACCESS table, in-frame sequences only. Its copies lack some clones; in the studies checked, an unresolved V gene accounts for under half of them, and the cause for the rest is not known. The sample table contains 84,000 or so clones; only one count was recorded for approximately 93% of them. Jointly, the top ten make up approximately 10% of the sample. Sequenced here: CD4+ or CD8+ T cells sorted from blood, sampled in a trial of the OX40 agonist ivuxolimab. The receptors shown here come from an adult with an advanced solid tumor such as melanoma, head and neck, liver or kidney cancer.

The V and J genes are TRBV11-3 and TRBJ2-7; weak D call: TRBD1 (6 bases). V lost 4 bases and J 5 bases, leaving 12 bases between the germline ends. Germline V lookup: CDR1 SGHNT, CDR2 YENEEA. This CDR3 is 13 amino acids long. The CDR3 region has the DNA TGTGCCAGCAGCTGGGGGCACCTGAACGAGCAGTACTTC. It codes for CASSWGHLNEQYF.

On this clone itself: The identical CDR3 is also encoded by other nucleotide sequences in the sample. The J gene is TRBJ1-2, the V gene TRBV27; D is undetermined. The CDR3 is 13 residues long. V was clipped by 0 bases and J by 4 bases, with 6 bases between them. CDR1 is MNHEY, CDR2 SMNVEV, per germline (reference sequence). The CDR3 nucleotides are TGTGCCAGCAGTTTATCGGGGAGCTATGGCTACACCTTC. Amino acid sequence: CASSLSGSYGYTF.

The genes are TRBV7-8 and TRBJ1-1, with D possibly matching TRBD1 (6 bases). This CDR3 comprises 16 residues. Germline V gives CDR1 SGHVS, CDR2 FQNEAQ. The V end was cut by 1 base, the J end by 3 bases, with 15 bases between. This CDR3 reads CASSLVVGGTHTEAFF. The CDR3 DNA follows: TGTGCCAGCAGCTTAGTGGTGGGGGGGACACACACTGAAGCTTTCTTT. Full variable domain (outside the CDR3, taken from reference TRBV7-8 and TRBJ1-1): GAGVSQSPRYKVAKRGQDVALRCDPISGHVSLFWYQQALGQGPEFLTYFQNEAQLDKSGLPSDRFFAERPEGSVSTLKIQRTQQEDSAVYLCASSLVVGGTHTEAFFGQGTRLTVV.

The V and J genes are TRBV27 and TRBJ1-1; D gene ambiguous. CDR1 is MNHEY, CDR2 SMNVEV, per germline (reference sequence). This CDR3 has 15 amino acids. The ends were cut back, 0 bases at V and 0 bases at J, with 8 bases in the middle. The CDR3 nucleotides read TGTGCCAGCAGTTTATCCAGACACTTGAACACTGAAGCTTTCTTT. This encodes CASSLSRHLNTEAFF.

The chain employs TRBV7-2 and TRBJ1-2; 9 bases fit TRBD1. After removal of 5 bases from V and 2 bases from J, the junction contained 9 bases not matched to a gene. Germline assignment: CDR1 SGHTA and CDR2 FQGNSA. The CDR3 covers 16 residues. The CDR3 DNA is TGTGCCAGCAGCCCCATGAGACAGGGGGGGAACTATGGCTACACCTTC. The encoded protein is CASSPMRQGGNYGYTF.

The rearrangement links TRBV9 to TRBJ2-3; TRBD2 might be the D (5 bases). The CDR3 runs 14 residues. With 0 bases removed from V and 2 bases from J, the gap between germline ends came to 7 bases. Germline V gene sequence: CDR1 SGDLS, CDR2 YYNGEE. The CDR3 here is CASSVGTFTDTQYF. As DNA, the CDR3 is TGTGCCAGCAGCGTAGGGACTTTCACAGATACGCAGTATTTT.

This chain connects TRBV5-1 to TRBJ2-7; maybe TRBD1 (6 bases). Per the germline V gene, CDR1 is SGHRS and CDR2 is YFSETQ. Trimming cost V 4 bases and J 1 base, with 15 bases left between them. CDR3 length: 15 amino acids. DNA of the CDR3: TGCGCCAGCAGCCAAACCGGGACAAGTTCCTACGAGCAGTACTTC. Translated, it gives CASSQTGTSSYEQYF.

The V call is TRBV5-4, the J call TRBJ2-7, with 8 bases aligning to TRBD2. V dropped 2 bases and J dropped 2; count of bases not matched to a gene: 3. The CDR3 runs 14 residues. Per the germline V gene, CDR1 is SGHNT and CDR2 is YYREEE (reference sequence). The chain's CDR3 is CASSFSGGTYEQYF. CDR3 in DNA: TGTGCCAGCAGCTTCAGCGGGGGTACCTACGAGCAGTACTTC.

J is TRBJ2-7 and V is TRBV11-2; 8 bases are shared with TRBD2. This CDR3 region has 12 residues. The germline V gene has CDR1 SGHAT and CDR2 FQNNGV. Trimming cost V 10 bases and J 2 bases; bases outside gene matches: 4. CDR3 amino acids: CATRGLAYEQYF. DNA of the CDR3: TGTGCCACTCGGGGACTAGCCTACGAGCAGTACTTC.

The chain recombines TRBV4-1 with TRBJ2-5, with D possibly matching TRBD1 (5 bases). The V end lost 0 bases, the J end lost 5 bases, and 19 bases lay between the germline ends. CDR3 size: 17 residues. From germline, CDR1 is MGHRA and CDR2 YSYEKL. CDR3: CASSQDFRQRRRETQYF. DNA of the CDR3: TGCGCCAGCAGCCAAGATTTTCGACAGCGTCGAAGGGAGACCCAGTACTTC.

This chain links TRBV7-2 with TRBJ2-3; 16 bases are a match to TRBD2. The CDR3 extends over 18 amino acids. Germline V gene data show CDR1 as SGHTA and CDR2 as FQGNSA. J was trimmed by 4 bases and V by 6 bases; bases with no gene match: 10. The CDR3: CASRSGTSGRASADTQYF. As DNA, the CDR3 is TGTGCCAGCAGATCCGGGACTAGCGGGAGGGCGAGTGCAGATACGCAGTATTTT.

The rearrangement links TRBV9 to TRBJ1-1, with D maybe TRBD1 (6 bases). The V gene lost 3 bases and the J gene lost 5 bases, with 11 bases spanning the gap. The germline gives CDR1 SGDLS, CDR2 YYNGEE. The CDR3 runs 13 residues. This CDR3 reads CASSERGGTEAFF. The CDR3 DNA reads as TGTGCCAGCAGCGAACGAGGGGGTACTGAAGCTTTCTTT.

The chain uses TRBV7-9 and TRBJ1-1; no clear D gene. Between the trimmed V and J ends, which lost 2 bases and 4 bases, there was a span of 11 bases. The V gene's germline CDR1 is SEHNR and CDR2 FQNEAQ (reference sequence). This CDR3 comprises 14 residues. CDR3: CASSLLVDATEAFF. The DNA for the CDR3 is TGTGCCAGCAGCTTATTGGTGGACGCCACTGAAGCTTTCTTT. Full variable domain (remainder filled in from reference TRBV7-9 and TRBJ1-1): DTGVSQNPRHKITKRGQNVTFRCDPISEHNRLYWYRQTLGQGPEFLTYFQNEAQLEKSRLLSDRFSAERPKGSFSTLEIQRTEQGDSAMYLCASSLLVDATEAFFGQGTRLTVV.

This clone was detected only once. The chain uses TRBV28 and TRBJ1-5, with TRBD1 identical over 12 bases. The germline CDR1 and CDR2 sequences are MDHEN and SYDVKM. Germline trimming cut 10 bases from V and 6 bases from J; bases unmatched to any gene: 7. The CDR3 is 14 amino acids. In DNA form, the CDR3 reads TGTGCCACCTCCGGGACAGGGGGCGTTCAGCCCCAGCATTTT. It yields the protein CATSGTGGVQPQHF.

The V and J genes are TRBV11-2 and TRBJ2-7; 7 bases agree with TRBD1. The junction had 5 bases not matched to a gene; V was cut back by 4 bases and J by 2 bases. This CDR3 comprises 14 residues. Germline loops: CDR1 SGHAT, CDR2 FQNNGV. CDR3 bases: TGTGCCAGCAGCTACAGGGGTGGGACCTACGAGCAGTACTTC. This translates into CASSYRGGTYEQYF.

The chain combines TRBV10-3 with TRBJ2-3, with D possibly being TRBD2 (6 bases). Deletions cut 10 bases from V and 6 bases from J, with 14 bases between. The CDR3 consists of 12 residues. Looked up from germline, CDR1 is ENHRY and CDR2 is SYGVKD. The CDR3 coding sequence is TGTGCCACTAGCGACTCCGAGGATACGCAGTATTTT. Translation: CATSDSEDTQYF.

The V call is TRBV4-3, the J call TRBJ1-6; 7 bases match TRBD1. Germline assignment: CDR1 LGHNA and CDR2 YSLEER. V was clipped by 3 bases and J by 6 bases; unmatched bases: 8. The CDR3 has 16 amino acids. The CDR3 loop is CASSHLQGKGNSPLHF. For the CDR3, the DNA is TGCGCCAGCAGCCACTTACAGGGGAAGGGTAATTCACCCCTCCACTTT.

CDR3 protein: CASSLQPGQGIGVRQYF. The CDR3, as DNA: TGTGCCAGTAGTCTTCAACCGGGACAGGGCATTGGAGTGAGGCAGTACTTC. The V and J genes are TRBV19 and TRBJ2-7, with 9 bases fitting TRBD1. Trimming at V came to 5 bases and at J to 9 bases, leaving 20 bases not matched to a gene. Germline V gene lookup returns CDR1 LNHDA and CDR2 SQIVND (reference sequence). The CDR3 runs to 17 residues.

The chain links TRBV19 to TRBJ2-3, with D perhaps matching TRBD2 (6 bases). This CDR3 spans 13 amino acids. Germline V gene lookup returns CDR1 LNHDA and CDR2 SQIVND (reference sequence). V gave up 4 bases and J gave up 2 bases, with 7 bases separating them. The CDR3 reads CASSTGATDTQYF. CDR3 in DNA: TGTGCCAGTAGTACGGGAGCCACAGATACGCAGTATTTT.

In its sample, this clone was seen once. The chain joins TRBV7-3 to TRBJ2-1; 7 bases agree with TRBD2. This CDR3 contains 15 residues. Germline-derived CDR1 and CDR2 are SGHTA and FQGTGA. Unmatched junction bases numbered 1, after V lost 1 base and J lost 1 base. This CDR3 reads CASSLMGGSYNEQFF. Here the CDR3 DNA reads TGTGCCAGCAGCTTAATGGGGGGGTCCTACAATGAGCAGTTCTTC. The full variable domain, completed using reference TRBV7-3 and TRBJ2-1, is GAGVSQTPSNKVTEKGKYVELRCDPISGHTALYWYRQSLGQGPEFLIYFQGTGAADDSGLPNDRFFAVRPEGSVSTLKIQRTERGDSAVYLCASSLMGGSYNEQFFGPGTRLTVL.

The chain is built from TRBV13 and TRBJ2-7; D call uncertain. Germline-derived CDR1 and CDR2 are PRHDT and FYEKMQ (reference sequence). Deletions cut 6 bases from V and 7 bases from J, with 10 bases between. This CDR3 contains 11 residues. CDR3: CASSTAREQYF. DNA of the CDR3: TGTGCCAGCAGTACAGCGAGGGAGCAGTACTTC.

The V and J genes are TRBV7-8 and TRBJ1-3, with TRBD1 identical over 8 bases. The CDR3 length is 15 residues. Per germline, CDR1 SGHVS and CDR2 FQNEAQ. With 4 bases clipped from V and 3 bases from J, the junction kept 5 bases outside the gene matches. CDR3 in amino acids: CASSYGTGLGNTIYF. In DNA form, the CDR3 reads TGTGCCAGCAGCTACGGGACAGGACTTGGAAACACCATATATTTT. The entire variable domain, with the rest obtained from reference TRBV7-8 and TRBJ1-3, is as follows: GAGVSQSPRYKVAKRGQDVALRCDPISGHVSLFWYQQALGQGPEFLTYFQNEAQLDKSGLPSDRFFAERPEGSVSTLKIQRTQQEDSAVYLCASSYGTGLGNTIYFGEGSWLTVV.

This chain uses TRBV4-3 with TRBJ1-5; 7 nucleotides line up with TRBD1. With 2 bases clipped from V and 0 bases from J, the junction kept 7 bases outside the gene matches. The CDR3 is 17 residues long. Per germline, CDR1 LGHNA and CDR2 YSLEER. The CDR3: CASSQTTGLRSNQPQHF. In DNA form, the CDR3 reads TGCGCCAGCAGCCAAACGACAGGGTTGCGTAGCAATCAGCCCCAGCATTTT.

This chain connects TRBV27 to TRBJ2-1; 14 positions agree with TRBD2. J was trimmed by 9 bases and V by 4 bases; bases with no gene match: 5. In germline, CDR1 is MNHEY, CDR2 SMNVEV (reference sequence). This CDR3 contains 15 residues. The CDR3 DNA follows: TGTGCCAGCAGTTCAGGGACTAGCGGGAGTGGTGAGCAGTTCTTC. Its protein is CASSSGTSGSGEQFF.

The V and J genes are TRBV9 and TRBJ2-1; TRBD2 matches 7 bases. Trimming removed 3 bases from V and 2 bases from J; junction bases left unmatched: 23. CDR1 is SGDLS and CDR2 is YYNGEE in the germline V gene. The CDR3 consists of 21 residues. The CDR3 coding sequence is TGTGCCAGCAGCGGGCTGGGGGGGGAACCTACAATGAGCAGAACCTACAATGAGCAGTTCTTC. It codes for CASSGLGGEPTMSRTYNEQFF.

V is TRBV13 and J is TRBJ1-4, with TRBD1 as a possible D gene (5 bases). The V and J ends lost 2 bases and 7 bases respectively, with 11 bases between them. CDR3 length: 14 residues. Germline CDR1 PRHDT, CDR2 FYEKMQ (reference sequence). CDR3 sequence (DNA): TGTGCCAGCAGCTTATCAGGGCTGAGTGAAAAACTGTTTTTT. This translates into CASSLSGLSEKLFF.

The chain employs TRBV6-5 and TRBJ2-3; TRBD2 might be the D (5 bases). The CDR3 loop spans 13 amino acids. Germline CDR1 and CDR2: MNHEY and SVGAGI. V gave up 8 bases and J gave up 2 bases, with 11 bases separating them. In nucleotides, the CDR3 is TGTGCCAGCTCAACGGGATTCACAGATACGCAGTATTTT. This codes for CASSTGFTDTQYF.

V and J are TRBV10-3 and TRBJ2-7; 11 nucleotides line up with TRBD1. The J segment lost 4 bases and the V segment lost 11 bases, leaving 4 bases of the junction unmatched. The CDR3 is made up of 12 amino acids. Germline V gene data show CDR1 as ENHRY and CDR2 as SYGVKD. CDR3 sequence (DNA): TGTGCCGCCGGACAGGGGGCATACGAGCAGTACTTC. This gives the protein CAAGQGAYEQYF.

The CDR3 reads CASSSGEKYEQYF. CDR3 nucleotide sequence: TGTGCCAGCAGTAGCGGGGAAAAATACGAGCAGTACTTC. This chain links TRBV27 with TRBJ2-7; the match to TRBD2 covers 7 bases. Germline CDR1 is MNHEY and CDR2 is SMNVEV (reference sequence). This CDR3 region has 13 residues. Losses at the gene ends were 5 bases for V and 4 bases for J; bases not matched to a gene: 5.